This TCR beta chain emerged from a study of vaccination and CD4 T cells after COVID-19 (dated by TCRdb to between 2021 and 2024). Some background on the complete study: SARS-CoV-2 positivity had been established in the convalescent patients by nasal swab PCR, and mild disease was recorded in some 10 of these patients and severe disease in one. The convalescent cohort comprised six males and four females, including two Hispanic individuals, seven Caucasians, two Asians and one multiracial person. Two doses of either the Pfizer-BioNTech BNT162b2 vaccine (n=8) or the Moderna mRNA-1273 vaccine (n=2) were administered to participants. Post-COVID blood samples were collected from convalescent patients a median of around 100 days after diagnosis, with a range of about 30 to 180 days. Post-vaccine blood samples were collected a median of approximately 77 days after the second vaccine dose, ranging from roughly 13 to 241 days. Overlapping spike peptide pools from SARS-CoV-2 and from the common cold coronaviruses HCoV-NL63, HCoV-OC43 and HCoV-229E were used as culture stimuli. Control cultures used a CEFX viral epitope pool as positive control, an HIV-1 Nef peptide pool as negative control, or no peptide. In fewer than 12 COVID-19 convalescent patients and a handful of infection-naive healthy vaccine recipients, researchers compared the spike-specific CD4+ TCR repertoire from before mRNA vaccination with the repertoire from after. What the study reported, not specific to this receptor: The number of convalescent patients in the study was relatively small, and the study did not examine early timepoints following natural infection. Of the vaccine-specific clones in convalescent patients, 304 of 307, or nearly all, reacted only to SARS-CoV-2 spike and did not cross-react with common cold coronaviruses. Among convalescent patients, a median roughly 84% of the SARS-CoV-2-reactive clones seen after vaccination appeared only after vaccination, which suggests priming specific to the vaccine. The median count of SARS-CoV-2-reactive clonotypes went up from 20 to 25 after infection to 38 after vaccination, although the change was not significant.

For CDR1 and CDR2, the germline V gene (reference sequence) lists DFQATT and SNEGSKA. V is clipped by 6 bases and J by 2 bases, and the sequence between their germline boundaries is 17 bases long. The CDR3 runs 15 amino acids, cysteine and phenylalanine included. The sequence is cut down to CDR3 DNA, 45 bases in frame from base 1. The treatment or condition label of this sample denotes: approximately nine-day PBMC culture with coronavirus spike peptide pools or control peptides (ViraFEST assay). The ViraFEST assay was used in the study, in which antigen-specific T cells were expanded with peptide pools and expanded clonotypes were subsequently identified by TCR sequencing. The convalescent patients' positive SARS-CoV-2 PCR tests fell between March and December 2020, which was before the Alpha, Beta and Delta variants emerged in the United States. Each well held around 1.9 million PBMCs cultured with around 10 ug/ml peptide pools in IMDM containing approximately 5% human AB serum and around 10 IU/ml IL-2. Half of the culture medium was replaced with fresh IL-2-containing medium on days 3 and 7. After 10 to 11 days of culture, CD4+ T cells were isolated by negative selection with the EasySep CD4+ T cell isolation kit. Ficoll-Paque Plus gradient centrifugation was used to isolate PBMCs from whole blood, and the isolated PBMCs were then either used fresh or cryopreserved at -140C. Culture conditions were generally each tested in triplicate wells.

Libraries were constructed by PCR. TCR sequencing of DNA from cultured CD4+ T cells used the Oncomine TCR Beta short-read assay at the Johns Hopkins FTIC core. Genomic DNA was extracted from the cultured CD4+ T cells with the QIAamp micro DNA kit. The Oncomine TCR Beta libraries from cultured CD4+ T cells were pooled using unique dual indexes and then sequenced on an Illumina iSeq 100. On the authors' methods: Non-productive sequences were filtered out, and CDR3s that did not start with C, did not end with F or W, or were shorter than 7 amino acids were discarded. Antigen-specific clonotypes were identified using the MANAFEST web application through comparison of peptide-stimulated wells with reference and other culture wells. To be called positive, a clone needed an FDR below 0.05, an odds ratio above 5, and a productive frequency above 0.1% in at least two of three replicate wells. A clonotype was classed as cross-reactive if the clonotype showed significant expansion both in SARS-CoV-2 spike wells and in at least one common cold coronavirus spike condition. Using R version 3.6.1, CDR3 homology was evaluated through Levenshtein distances (stringdist) along with unrooted phylogenetic trees (ape). The raw public data were reprocessed by TCRdb itself: fastp quality trimming at Q25, MiXCR clonotype calling, in-frame beta chains only. All rows with the same CDR3 protein become a single entry with the most common DNA and genes. The V and J calls were not made by the authors but by TCRdb's processing. This sample lists roughly 12,000 distinct CDR3 sequences; 55% to 75% were detected once. About 13% of the sample rests with the top ten.

Turning to this clonotype: No cognate antigen has been identified for it. Base qualities are not provided; no much larger clone lies one nucleotide away.

The material sequenced was CD4+ T cells from blood, cultured in vitro. The clonotype was recovered from a human donor who had recovered from COVID-19. The chain uses TRBV20-1 and TRBJ2-4; the D gene identity is not certain. The CDR3 corresponds to CSAESSRGSKNIQYF. The nucleotide sequence is TGCAGTGCAGAGTCGTCCCGCGGATCCAAAAACATTCAGTACTTC.